This T cell receptor beta chain stems from a study of blood T cell repertoires in COVID-19. This table comes from immunoSEQ multiplex PCR, and its TCRdb copy is limited to in-frame clones, with some not included. Altogether a few hundred thousand clones are present, approximately 89% being singletons, with the ten largest covering around 1.9%. Sequences were obtained from peripheral blood. The TCR originated in a woman in her twenties or thirties with COVID-19, enrolled during active disease.

In DNA form, the CDR3 reads TGTGCCAGCAGCTTGGCCGGGACAGGGGGAACTGAAGCTTTCTTT. It specifies CASSLAGTGGTEAFF. V gene TRBV5-4 combines with J gene TRBJ1-1; 11 positions match TRBD1. The junction had 3 bases not matched to a gene; V was cut back by 0 bases and J by 5 bases. Germline V gene lookup returns CDR1 SGHNT and CDR2 YYREEE (reference sequence). The CDR3 spans 15 residues.